Below, 20 T cell receptor beta chains from the same sample are listed, as sequenced in a study of T cell clonality in common variable immunodeficiency. This table comes from immunoSEQ multiplex PCR, and its TCRdb copy is limited to in-frame clones, with some not included. Singletons are absent from the sample, which has 30,000 to 40,000 clones. The sample taken for sequencing was peripheral blood mononuclear cells. Receptors were obtained from a person aged 18 to 69 in good health.

Ten or more counts support this clone. From the germline J gene comes the end of the CDR3, since the read stops 3 residues before it. This chain uses TRBV2 with TRBJ2-2; 10 nucleotides line up with TRBD1. V dropped 7 bases and J dropped 6; count of bases not matched to a gene: 11. The CDR3 contains 16 residues. Germline V CDR1 and CDR2: SNHLY, FYNNEI. Partial CDR3 DNA: TGTGCCAGCATTGCGGGGCGGGGACAGGGGTCCGGGGAG. Translating gives CASIAGRGQGSGE. In full, the CDR3 is CASIAGRGQGSGELFF.

The DNA read from the CDR3 is TGTGCCAGCAGCTCACCAGGGGGCGGCACTGAA. Encoded protein: CASSSPGGGTE. The CDR3 in full is CASSSPGGGTEAFF. The V call is TRBV7-9, the J call TRBJ1-1; 8 nucleotides line up with TRBD1. The CDR3 is cut off 3 residues early in the read; its end comes from the germline J gene. Trimming at V came to 4 bases and at J to 4 bases, leaving 5 bases not matched to a gene. The CDR3 runs 14 residues. CDR1 and CDR2 (germline): SEHNR, FQNEAQ (reference sequence).

This clone has at least ten counts. The sequenced part of the CDR3 DNA is TGTGCCAGTAGTATAGTCAGGACTAGCGGTACTGAG. Protein: CASSIVRTSGTE. The CDR3 reads in full as CASSIVRTSGTEQFF. The chain couples TRBV19 to TRBJ2-1; 10 bases map to TRBD2. The read falls 3 residues short of the CDR3 end, and the missing part is taken from the germline J gene. Looked up from germline, CDR1 is LNHDA and CDR2 is SQIVND (reference sequence). The CDR3 totals 15 residues. The V and J ends lost 1 base and 9 bases, in that order; junction bases with no gene match: 6.

This clone was seen many times. The read terminates 3 residues ahead of where the CDR3 ends, so the germline J gene completes it. The genes are TRBV7-2 and TRBJ2-3, with D uncertain. With 5 bases removed from V and 4 bases from J, the gap between germline ends came to 10 bases. The germline CDR1 and CDR2 sequences are SGHTA and FQGNSA. The CDR3 has 13 residues. The DNA read from the CDR3 is TGTGCCAGCAGCCTACTGCGCGCAGATACG. Translation gives CASSLLRADT. The entire CDR3 sequence reads CASSLLRADTQYF.

This clone was seen many times. The missing CDR3 end, 3 residues past where the read stops, is filled in from the germline J gene. The rearrangement links TRBV9 to TRBJ1-6; 7 bases agree with TRBD1. The V and J ends lost 5 bases and 10 bases, in that order; junction bases with no gene match: 12. Germline assignment: CDR1 SGDLS and CDR2 YYNGEE. The CDR3 consists of 15 residues. CDR3 DNA, as far as it was read: TGTGCCAGCAGTCAGGGGCAGGGGGTCGGATCACCC. Its translation: CASSQGQGVGSP. The full CDR3 protein reads CASSQGQGVGSPLHF.

This clone appeared many times. The CDR3 protein is CSAERTDEQYF. Partial CDR3 DNA: TGCAGTGCTGAAAGGACAGACGAG. The chain has TRBV20-1 and TRBJ2-7; D perhaps matches TRBD1 (6 bases). Sequencing ends 3 residues short of the CDR3 end; the germline J gene provides the rest. Germline values: CDR1 DFQATT, CDR2 SNEGSKA (reference sequence). The ends were cut back, 5 bases at V and 5 bases at J, with 10 bases in the middle. This CDR3 spans 11 amino acids.

This clone came up many times. The read is 3 residues too short to cover the CDR3 end, so that end is filled in from the germline J gene. This chain links TRBV7-9 with TRBJ2-1, with TRBD2 matching 10 bases. From germline, CDR1 is SEHNR and CDR2 FQNEAQ (reference sequence). V lost 5 bases, J lost 9 bases, and 10 bases stayed unmatched. The CDR3 spans 15 residues. Incomplete CDR3 DNA: TGTGCCAGCAGCGGTCCAATAGCGGGAGGCACTGAG. Translating gives CASSGPIAGGTE. The CDR3 as a whole reads CASSGPIAGGTEQFF.

This clone was seen repeatedly, ten times or more. The CDR3 end falls 3 residues outside the read, so it is completed with the germline J gene. This chain links TRBV7-2 with TRBJ1-4; D call uncertain. V lost 4 bases to trimming and J lost 0 bases, with 9 bases between them. The length of the CDR3 is 15 residues. Germline values: CDR1 SGHTA, CDR2 FQGNSA. CDR3 region: CASSSQQATNEKLFF. CDR3 bases read: TGTGCCAGCAGCTCCCAACAAGCAACTAATGAAAAA.

This clone appeared many times. The read terminates 3 residues ahead of where the CDR3 ends, so the germline J gene completes it. The V and J genes are TRBV5-5 and TRBJ2-1, with 10 bases aligning to TRBD1. With V trimmed by 4 bases and J by 4 bases, 5 bases remained unmatched. The CDR3 extends over 15 amino acids. Germline CDR1 is SGHKS and CDR2 is YYEKEE (reference sequence). This CDR3 is CASSLRTGGYNEQFF. The part of the CDR3 DNA that was read is TGTGCCAGCAGCCTGCGGACAGGGGGATACAATGAG.

Only a few counts were recorded for this clone. The read comes to an end 3 residues before the CDR3 does, leaving the germline J gene to fill in the end. The chain is built from TRBV19 and TRBJ1-2; D ambiguous. The CDR3 is made up of 14 amino acids. Germline-derived CDR1 and CDR2 are LNHDA and SQIVND (reference sequence). The chain's CDR3 is CASSIRLDGDDYTF. Incomplete CDR3 DNA: TGTGCCAGTAGTATACGACTAGATGGAGATGAC.

This clone was seen ten or more times. The read finishes 3 residues shy of the CDR3 end, and the germline J gene is used to complete it. The chain uses TRBV5-6 and TRBJ1-1, with D uncertain. V lost 4 bases and J 4 bases, leaving 11 bases between the germline ends. CDR1 SGHDT and CDR2 YYEEEE come from the germline V gene. The CDR3 loop spans 13 amino acids. CDR3 DNA, as far as it was read: TGTGCCAGCAGCCTACAGAGAGGCACTGAA. Translating it yields CASSLQRGTE. In full, the CDR3 is CASSLQRGTEAFF.

This clone was picked up many times. Sequencing ends 3 residues short of the CDR3 end; the germline J gene provides the rest. The rearrangement uses TRBV7-2 and TRBJ1-1; perhaps TRBD1 as D (5 bases). The CDR3 sequence is 11 residues long. Germline V CDR1 and CDR2: SGHTA, FQGNSA. Partial CDR3 DNA: TGTGCCAGCAGCAAAGGGACTCAA. It translates to CASSKGTQ. The whole CDR3 region reads CASSKGTQAFF. Combining the CDR3 with reference TRBV7-2 and TRBJ1-1 gives the whole variable domain GAGVSQSPSNKVTEKGKDVELRCDPISGHTALYWYRQSLGQGLEFLIYFQGNSAPDKSGLPSDRFSAERTGGSVSTLTIQRTQQEDSAVYLCASSKGTQAFFGQGTRLTVV.

This clone appeared many times. The read ends 3 residues before the CDR3 terminus; that terminus is restored from the germline J gene. This rearrangement joins TRBV5-1 to TRBJ2-7, with no clear D. V was clipped by 7 bases and J by 6 bases, with 17 bases between them. This CDR3 has 13 amino acids. CDR1 is SGHRS, CDR2 YFSETQ, per germline. CDR3 sequence reads: CASDTVPPGEQYF. The CDR3 DNA, read in part, is TGCGCCAGCGATACAGTACCCCCCGGCGAG.

As regards this clone: The CDR3 end lies 3 residues beyond the end of the read and is filled in from the germline J gene. The genes are TRBV30 and TRBJ1-1, with a weak D call TRBD1 (5 bases). The CDR3 runs to 12 residues. The germline V gene encodes CDR1 GTSNPN and CDR2 SVGIG (reference sequence). V was cut by 4 bases and J by 7 bases, with 13 bases left in between. The part of the CDR3 DNA that was read is TGTGCCTGGACGACTCAGGGATTTGAA. This gives the protein CAWTTQGFE. The full CDR3 sequence reads CAWTTQGFEAFF.

This clone showed up many times. The read terminates 3 residues ahead of where the CDR3 ends, so the germline J gene completes it. This chain uses TRBV15 with TRBJ2-5; perhaps TRBD1 as D (6 bases). Trimming took off 5 bases at V and 1 base at J, with 20 bases between the two ends. Looked up from germline, CDR1 is LNHNV and CDR2 is YYDKDF (reference sequence). The CDR3 has 17 amino acids. CDR3 DNA (partial): TGTGCCACCAGCCTTACGGACCCCGGGACAACCCAAGAGACC. This translates into CATSLTDPGTTQET. The full CDR3 is CATSLTDPGTTQETQYF.

This clone was found a few times. The CDR3 end lies 3 residues beyond the end of the read and is filled in from the germline J gene. The V gene is TRBV20-1, the J gene TRBJ2-7; 10 nucleotides match TRBD2. The germline V gene has CDR1 DFQATT and CDR2 SNEGSKA (reference sequence). This CDR3 comprises 15 residues. The V and J ends lost 4 bases and 5 bases, in that order; junction bases with no gene match: 11. CDR3: CSANRPSGSSHEQYF. CDR3 bases read: TGCAGTGCTAATCGGCCTAGCGGGAGTTCCCACGAG.

This clone was observed at least ten times. Read data end 3 residues before the CDR3 end; the end is taken from the germline J gene. This chain connects TRBV20-1 to TRBJ1-2; 8 bases agree with TRBD1. V trimming: 0 bases; J trimming: 1 base; junction bases outside the gene matches: 4. The germline V gene has CDR1 DFQATT and CDR2 SNEGSKA (reference sequence). This CDR3 comprises 15 residues. The CDR3 reads CSARDQGARNYGYTF. Incomplete CDR3 DNA: TGCAGTGCTAGAGACCAGGGGGCGCGTAACTATGGC.

This clone was recorded at least ten times. The CDR3 is cut off 3 residues early in the read; its end comes from the germline J gene. The chain recombines TRBV4-2 with TRBJ2-3; TRBD2 matches 7 bases. Looked up from germline, CDR1 is LGHNA and CDR2 is YNFKEQ. Trimming cost V 0 bases and J 4 bases; bases outside gene matches: 4. The CDR3 is made up of 15 amino acids. The DNA read from the CDR3 is TGTGCCAGCAGCCAAGATCGGGCGGGGGCAGATACG. This codes for CASSQDRAGADT. The CDR3 reads in full as CASSQDRAGADTQYF.

This clone occurred many times. Read sequence stops 3 residues before the CDR3 end, and the germline J gene provides the missing end. The rearrangement links TRBV2 to TRBJ2-2, with D unclear. In germline, CDR1 is SNHLY, CDR2 FYNNEI. This CDR3 has 14 amino acids. Trimming shortened V by 4 bases and J by 4 bases, and 10 bases separated the two germline ends. The CDR3 DNA, read in part, is TGTGCCAGCAGTGCCACCCCGGGCACCGGGGAG. Protein product: CASSATPGTGE. The whole CDR3 sequence reads CASSATPGTGELFF.

The sample holds many counts of this clone. The read is 3 residues too short to cover the CDR3 end, so that end is filled in from the germline J gene. The gene calls are TRBV2 and TRBJ2-5; 7 nucleotides align to TRBD2. The CDR3 contains 13 residues. Per germline, CDR1 SNHLY and CDR2 FYNNEI. The CDR3 DNA, read in part, is TGTGCTAGCGGGCGGGGATGGCAAGAGACC. The encoded protein is CASGRGWQET. The entire CDR3 sequence reads CASGRGWQETQYF.